The clone carrying this TCR beta chain was seen once. Per the authors' pipeline: Amplification from reference gene primers served as the basis for estimated nucleated cell counts. Sequencing was performed with immunoSEQ multiplex PCR; in TCRdb, only in-frame clones are kept and a portion is missing. D and trimming come from the DNA, and the V and J calls and clone size come from that table. Here the sample spans over 75,000 clones, almost 90% being singletons. This entry belongs to a study of blood T cell repertoires in COVID-19. Study details: Sites in the United States, Italy and Spain provided acute and convalescent COVID-19 samples. Sources were T cells, B-cell-depleted T cells, or PBMCs; the material itself was cDNA or gDNA.

The sample consisted of peripheral blood. This receptor was obtained from a human donor with active COVID-19. The donor label of this sample is uncertain.

The CDR3 DNA follows: TGTGCCAGCAGCCAAGAAACGGGGATGAACACTGAAGCTTTCTTT. This encodes CASSQETGMNTEAFF. The chain has TRBV14 and TRBJ1-1; no firm D call. Per germline, CDR1 SGHDN and CDR2 FVKESK. The CDR3 extends over 15 amino acids. V lost 0 bases and J 0 bases, leaving 8 bases between the germline ends.